The table lists the clone carrying this T cell receptor (beta chain) with a few counts. This sample was included in a study of T cells after yellow fever vaccination. Study information: SMART-Seq v4 Ultra Low Input prepared the low-cell-number fractions.

Via MiXCR, TCRdb re-called the 5' RACE reads, giving one row per CDR3 protein. The repertoire consists of about 120,000 distinct CDR3 sequences, with around 8% occurring once and the leading ten covering about 25%. J was trimmed by 5 bases and V by 7 bases; bases with no gene match: 13. CDR1 MNHNS and CDR2 SASEGT come from the germline V gene. This CDR3 contains 16 residues. The V and J genes are TRBV6-1 and TRBJ2-3; TRBD2 matches at 9 bases. The receptor was isolated from a young man who received the YFV17D yellow fever vaccine. Source: CD8+ T cells sorted from PBMCs, taken 45 days after the yellow fever booster vaccination. CDR3 amino acids: CASNTFAGGPLDTQYF. Written as DNA, the CDR3 is TGTGCCAGCAATACCTTTGCGGGAGGGCCTTTAGATACGCAGTATTTT.